This entry lists 12 T cell receptor beta chains sequenced from one sample in a study of blood T cell repertoires in COVID-19. Only in-frame clones appear in the TCRdb table, and some are missing; sequencing was by immunoSEQ multiplex PCR. The sample includes 220,000 or so clones, roughly 84% seen only once; the top ten take 3% to 4%. Source material: peripheral blood. Receptor source: a woman at least 80 years old with acute or convalescent COVID-19.

This rearrangement joins TRBV18 to TRBJ1-5, with D possibly TRBD1 on 5 matching bases. The CDR3 is 13 amino acids. Germline values: CDR1 KGHSH, CDR2 LQKENI. Between the trimmed V and J ends, which lost 6 bases and 5 bases, there was a span of 11 bases. CDR3 sequence (DNA): TGTGCCAGCTCGTTCGCCAGGGATCAGCCCCAGCATTTT. Translated, it gives CASSFARDQPQHF.

J is TRBJ2-7 and V is TRBV6-6; 8 bases agree with TRBD1. The CDR3 spans 16 residues. CDR1 MNHNY and CDR2 SVGAGI come from the germline V gene (reference sequence). Trimming took 2 bases from V and 6 from J; bases not matched to a gene: 12. CDR3 DNA: TGTGCCAGCAGTTACCCCCTGGGGACAGGATCCCCCGAGCAGTACTTC. Translated, it gives CASSYPLGTGSPEQYF.

This chain uses TRBV18 with TRBJ1-1; TRBD1 matches at 11 bases. Germline assignment: CDR1 KGHSH and CDR2 LQKENI. Germline trimming cut 0 bases from V and 4 bases from J; bases unmatched to any gene: 4. There are 16 residues in the CDR3. CDR3 in amino acids: CASSPPGQGAITEAFF. The CDR3 nucleotides read TGTGCCAGCTCACCACCCGGACAGGGGGCGATCACTGAAGCTTTCTTT.

This chain connects TRBV7-2 to TRBJ1-4; 11 bases line up with TRBD1. Per germline, CDR1 SGHTA and CDR2 FQGNSA. The CDR3 contains 15 residues. V trimming: 5 bases; J trimming: 5 bases; junction bases outside the gene matches: 4. The CDR3 sequence: CASSRDRGGNEKLFF. CDR3 DNA: TGTGCCAGCAGCCGGGACAGGGGGGGAAATGAAAAACTGTTTTTT.

The chain recombines TRBV27 with TRBJ1-2; D perhaps matches TRBD1 (6 bases). Germline lookup yields CDR1 MNHEY and CDR2 SMNVEV (reference sequence). V lost 5 bases, J lost 0 bases, and 13 bases lay in between. The CDR3 covers 15 residues. CDR3 sequence (DNA): TGTGCCAGCAGTAGAACAGGGACGACTAACTATGGCTACACCTTC. Residues: CASSRTGTTNYGYTF.

Comment on this clone: In the same sample, other DNA sequences code for this CDR3. The V call is TRBV12-3 or TRBV12-4, the J call TRBJ2-7; 7 bases line up with TRBD2. After removal of 0 bases from V and 4 bases from J, the junction contained 0 bases not matched to a gene. The CDR3 spans 13 residues. CDR3 nucleotide sequence: TGTGCCAGCAGTTTAGCGGGGGGGTACGAGCAGTACTTC. Residues: CASSLAGGYEQYF.

In this sample, this clone turned up once. The chain links TRBV2 to TRBJ1-1; D is ambiguous. The CDR3 has 11 amino acids. The V gene lost 2 bases and the J gene lost 7 bases, with 5 bases spanning the gap. CDR1 is SNHLY, CDR2 FYNNEI, per germline. CDR3 DNA: TGTGCCAGCAGTGAACAGTTTGAAGCTTTCTTT. Protein sequence: CASSEQFEAFF. The entire variable domain, with the rest obtained from reference TRBV2 and TRBJ1-1, is as follows: EPEVTQTPSHQVTQMGQEVILRCVPISNHLYFYWYRQILGQKVEFLVSFYNNEISEKSEIFDDQFSVERPDGSNFTLKIRSTKLEDSAMYFCASSEQFEAFFGQGTRLTVV.

V and J are TRBV19 and TRBJ2-1; the match to TRBD1 covers 11 bases. Germline trimming cut 4 bases from V and 9 bases from J; bases unmatched to any gene: 2. This CDR3 contains 13 residues. In germline, CDR1 is LNHDA, CDR2 SQIVND (reference sequence). The CDR3 nucleotides are TGTGCCAGTAGTAGGACAGGGGGCTTTGAGCAGTTCTTC. This sequence encodes CASSRTGGFEQFF. The whole variable domain, remainder taken from reference TRBV19 and TRBJ2-1, is DGGITQSPKYLFRKEGQNVTLSCEQNLNHDAMYWYRQDPGQGLRLIYYSQIVNDFQKGDIAEGYSVSREKKESFPLTVTSAQKNPTAFYLCASSRTGGFEQFFGPGTRLTVL.

This clone came up a few times. This chain connects TRBV5-1 to TRBJ1-1; 7 bases map to TRBD1. Germline trimming cut 2 bases from V and 5 bases from J; bases unmatched to any gene: 6. The CDR3 totals 14 residues. Germline lookup yields CDR1 SGHRS and CDR2 YFSETQ. CDR3 residues: CASSLPGQRTEAFF. Written as DNA, the CDR3 is TGCGCCAGCAGCTTACCGGGACAGAGGACTGAAGCTTTCTTT.

The chain has TRBV18 and TRBJ1-5; D gene unclear. V lost 2 bases, J lost 3 bases, and 5 bases lay in between. The CDR3 runs 13 residues. Germline CDR1 is KGHSH and CDR2 is LQKENI. The CDR3 coding sequence is TGTGCCAGCTCACCAGGGCCCAATCAGCCCCAGCATTTT. Protein product: CASSPGPNQPQHF. Looking up the rest from reference TRBV18 and TRBJ1-5 gives the full variable domain: NAGVMQNPRHLVRRRGQEARLRCSPMKGHSHVYWYRQLPEEGLKFMVYLQKENIIDESGMPKERFSAEFPKEGPSILRIQQVVRGDSAAYFCASSPGPNQPQHFGDGTRLSIL.

Only one count was recorded for this clone. The gene calls are TRBV15 and TRBJ1-6, with D perhaps TRBD1 (5 bases). The germline V gene encodes CDR1 LNHNV and CDR2 YYDKDF (reference sequence). V was shortened by 5 bases and J by 14 bases, with 13 bases between the two germline ends. The CDR3 is made up of 12 amino acids. The CDR3 bases are TGTGCCACCAGCTCAGGGAAAGCAACCCTCCACTTT. Translated, it gives CATSSGKATLHF.

This chain uses TRBV18 with TRBJ1-1; D may be TRBD1 (6 bases). The V end lost 6 bases, the J end lost 0 bases, and 17 bases lay between the germline ends. This CDR3 is built from 16 residues. The germline gives CDR1 KGHSH, CDR2 LQKENI. The CDR3 DNA is TGTGCCAGCTCCCGCGGAGGACAGATCATGAACACTGAAGCTTTCTTT. Its protein product is CASSRGGQIMNTEAFF.